These 26 T cell receptor beta chains originate from one sample sequenced in a study of preoperative IRX-2 immunotherapy in early breast cancer. Stated treatment: preoperative locoregional IRX-2 cytokine immunotherapy. The data were produced by immunoSEQ multiplex PCR, yet TCRdb's version contains in-frame clones alone and is incomplete. The top ten hold roughly 1.5% of the sample, which has around 62,000 clones, around 94% seen once. Specimen collection occurred from a patient treated with IRX-2 immunotherapy. The receptors here all came from a human donor with breast cancer.

This clone was seen only once. This chain joins TRBV25-1 and TRBJ1-2; TRBD1 agrees at 7 bases. Germline lookup yields CDR1 MGHDK and CDR2 SYGVNS. V dropped 6 bases and J dropped 8; count of bases not matched to a gene: 15. The CDR3 contains 15 residues. This CDR3 reads CASSQGQGEGWGYTF. In DNA form, the CDR3 reads TGTGCCAGCAGCCAGGGGCAGGGGGAGGGTTGGGGCTACACCTTC.

This sequence joins TRBV7-3 and TRBJ1-2; tentatively, D is TRBD1 (5 bases). The CDR3 consists of 16 residues. Trimming stripped 3 bases from V and 1 base from J, with 15 bases between. Germline assignment: CDR1 SGHTA and CDR2 FQGTGA. The CDR3 sequence is CASSFFGGPGNYGYTF. DNA of the CDR3: TGTGCCAGCAGCTTTTTTGGGGGACCTGGTAACTATGGCTACACCTTC.

V gene TRBV27 combines with J gene TRBJ1-2, with D uncertain. With 6 bases removed from V and 2 bases from J, the gap between germline ends came to 16 bases. The CDR3 runs 15 residues. Per the germline V gene, CDR1 is MNHEY and CDR2 is SMNVEV (reference sequence). CDR3 nucleotide sequence: TGTGCCAGCAGCCCCTGGGCTCAGAGGAACTATGGCTACACCTTC. Encoded protein: CASSPWAQRNYGYTF.

The chain uses TRBV28 and TRBJ1-5; 9 nucleotides align to TRBD1. V gave up 6 bases and J gave up 5 bases; unmatched junction bases: 8. The CDR3 spans 15 residues. The V gene's germline CDR1 is MDHEN and CDR2 SYDVKM. CDR3 residues: CASRAGQGWYQPQHF. The CDR3 region has the DNA TGTGCCAGCAGGGCCGGACAGGGGTGGTATCAGCCCCAGCATTTT.

The rearrangement links TRBV4-2 to TRBJ2-3; D gene uncertain. V dropped 3 bases and J dropped 3 bases, with 10 bases sitting between them. The CDR3 extends over 14 amino acids. The V gene's germline CDR1 is LGHNA and CDR2 YNFKEQ. CDR3 DNA: TGTGCCAGCAGCCAGGAGACCCGAACAGATACGCAGTATTTT. Protein: CASSQETRTDTQYF.

V and J are TRBV19 and TRBJ1-4; D remains unclear. This CDR3 comprises 15 residues. Deletions cut 4 bases from V and 6 bases from J, with 15 bases between. Looked up from germline, CDR1 is LNHDA and CDR2 is SQIVND (reference sequence). CDR3 DNA: TGTGCCAGTAGTAGTGGTGGGCTGTATGATGAAAAACTGTTTTTT. This codes for CASSSGGLYDEKLFF.

J is TRBJ1-1 and V is TRBV5-1; TRBD1 is a possible D gene (5 bases). The V gene lost 5 bases and the J gene lost 3 bases, with 11 bases spanning the gap. Per the germline V gene, CDR1 is SGHRS and CDR2 is YFSETQ. This CDR3 has 13 amino acids. CDR3 nucleotides: TGCGCCAGCAGACTGGTCAGGGACACTGAAGCTTTCTTT. It specifies CASRLVRDTEAFF.

The chain has TRBV7-8 and TRBJ1-4, with D possibly matching TRBD1 (5 bases). The CDR3 length is 16 residues. Trimming removed 0 bases from V and 0 bases from J, with 8 bases in between. CDR1 and CDR2 from the germline V gene are SGHVS and FQNEAQ. The chain's CDR3 is CASSLAQAATNEKLFF. CDR3 bases: TGTGCCAGCAGCTTAGCACAGGCTGCAACTAATGAAAAACTGTTTTTT.

The V and J genes are TRBV28 and TRBJ1-6; D call uncertain. The CDR3 is 13 amino acids. V was clipped by 5 bases and J by 6 bases, with 8 bases between them. Germline V gene lookup returns CDR1 MDHEN and CDR2 SYDVKM. CDR3 bases: TGTGCCAGCAGTCGGACCTCTAATTCACCCCTCCACTTT. Translation gives CASSRTSNSPLHF.

The chain combines TRBV30 with TRBJ1-6; D is ambiguous. V was trimmed by 3 bases and J by 5 bases, leaving 11 bases between them. Germline V gene data show CDR1 as GTSNPN and CDR2 as SVGIG (reference sequence). The CDR3 has 14 amino acids. CDR3: CAWSRGQDNSPLHF. In DNA, the CDR3 is TGTGCCTGGAGCCGCGGTCAAGATAATTCACCCCTCCACTTT.

The chain links TRBV29-1 to TRBJ2-5; TRBD1 agrees at 12 bases. The end of the DNA aligns better with TRBJ2-7, so the J call may be wrong. The CDR3 consists of 15 residues. Germline-derived CDR1 and CDR2 are SQVTM and ANQGSEA. CDR3 amino acids: CSVGDRGLPAYEQYF. In nucleotides, the CDR3 is TGCAGCGTGGGGGACAGGGGGCTACCGGCCTACGAGCAGTACTTC.

J is TRBJ1-2 and V is TRBV4-3; 11 bases line up with TRBD1. Germline V gives CDR1 LGHNA, CDR2 YSLEER. The CDR3 extends over 18 amino acids. V trimming: 0 bases; J trimming: 4 bases; junction bases outside the gene matches: 10. CDR3 DNA sequence: TGCGCCAGCAGCCAAGATTGGGGAGGAGGACAGGGGGCCTATGGCTACACCTTC. Protein product: CASSQDWGGGQGAYGYTF.

This sequence joins TRBV15 and TRBJ2-4, with no clear D. The CDR3 is 14 residues long. Trimming took 4 bases from V and 2 from J, leaving 9 bases between them. Germline assignment: CDR1 LNHNV and CDR2 YYDKDF (reference sequence). The DNA of the CDR3 is TGTGCCACCAGCAATGGGCCTTCCAAAAACATTCAGTACTTC. This translates into CATSNGPSKNIQYF.

This rearrangement joins TRBV5-4 to TRBJ2-7, with a possible D match to TRBD2 (5 bases). The CDR3 sequence is 15 residues long. The germline V gene encodes CDR1 SGHNT and CDR2 YYREEE (reference sequence). V lost 0 bases and J 1 base, leaving 11 bases between the germline ends. The CDR3 DNA reads as TGTGCCAGCAGCTTGGAACTAGTGGGTTCCTACGAGCAGTACTTC. This codes for CASSLELVGSYEQYF.

The chain carries TRBV7-2 and TRBJ2-3; D gene uncertain. V lost 1 base and J lost 4, with 6 bases in between. CDR1 and CDR2 from the germline V gene are SGHTA and FQGNSA. The CDR3 runs 13 residues. The CDR3 DNA is TGTGCCAGCAGCTTAGTAGAGGCAGATACGCAGTATTTT. It is translated as CASSLVEADTQYF.

The J gene is TRBJ2-3, the V gene TRBV27, with a weak D call TRBD1 (6 bases). Germline CDR1 and CDR2: MNHEY and SMNVEV (reference sequence). The CDR3 has 14 amino acids. Trimming removed 6 bases from V and 2 bases from J, with 12 bases in between. CDR3 DNA: TGTGCCAGCAGCTTACAGGGTTACACAGATACGCAGTATTTT. Translation gives CASSLQGYTDTQYF.

The genes are TRBV2 and TRBJ1-5; no reliable D call. CDR3 length: 13 residues. V lost 8 bases and J 3 bases, leaving 11 bases between the germline ends. CDR1 is SNHLY, CDR2 FYNNEI, per germline. The CDR3: CASHLQVNQPQHF. The CDR3 DNA is TGTGCCAGCCACCTTCAGGTCAATCAGCCCCAGCATTTT.

This chain uses TRBV27 with TRBJ2-7, with 9 bases that match TRBD2. The CDR3 is 16 residues long. Germline CDR1 MNHEY, CDR2 SMNVEV (reference sequence). V trimming: 5 bases; J trimming: 2 bases; junction bases outside the gene matches: 10. The CDR3 here is CASSTQTSGPPYEQYF. The CDR3, as DNA: TGTGCCAGCAGTACCCAGACTAGCGGCCCTCCCTACGAGCAGTACTTC.

The V call is TRBV7-9, the J call TRBJ2-2; weak D call: TRBD2 (5 bases). CDR3 length: 13 residues. Trimming took 2 bases from V and 6 from J, leaving 7 bases between them. In germline, CDR1 is SEHNR, CDR2 FQNEAQ (reference sequence). The CDR3 sequence: CASSLRRAGELFF. CDR3 DNA: TGTGCCAGCAGCTTAAGGCGGGCCGGGGAGCTGTTTTTT.

The chain couples TRBV4-1 to TRBJ1-2; D gene ambiguous. This CDR3 is built from 15 residues. Trimming cost V 0 bases and J 0 bases, with 8 bases left between them. CDR1 MGHRA and CDR2 YSYEKL come from the germline V gene. The CDR3 is CASSQDSFTNYGYTF. CDR3 nucleotide sequence: TGCGCCAGCAGCCAAGACAGCTTCACTAACTATGGCTACACCTTC.

As regards this clone: The junction departs from the called germline gene at one end, perhaps through a read error. V is TRBV28 and J is TRBJ2-7, with TRBD2 as a possible D gene (5 bases). CDR1 and CDR2 (germline): MDHEN, SYDVKM. This CDR3 spans 10 amino acids. CDR3 residues: CASSGDRENF. CDR3 sequence (DNA): TGTGCCAGCAGTGGAGACCGGGAAAACTTC. Looking up the rest from reference TRBV28 and TRBJ2-7 gives the full variable domain: DVKVTQSSRYLVKRTGEKVFLECVQDMDHENMFWYRQDPGLGLRLIYFSYDVKMKEKGDIPEGYSVSREKKERFSLILESASTNQTSMYLCASSGDRENFGPGTRLTVT.

The chain joins TRBV9 to TRBJ1-1; D gene unclear. The V and J ends lost 0 bases and 4 bases respectively, with 7 bases between them. The CDR3 contains 13 residues. From germline, CDR1 is SGDLS and CDR2 YYNGEE. DNA for the CDR3: TGTGCCAGCAGCGTAGGAGTAAGCACTGAAGCTTTCTTT. Translation: CASSVGVSTEAFF.

This clone was observed a single time. The V gene is TRBV11-1, the J gene TRBJ2-7; D is uncertain. Trimming shortened V by 1 base and J by 9 bases, and 10 bases separated the two germline ends. From germline, CDR1 is SGHAT and CDR2 FQDESV (reference sequence). The CDR3 consists of 12 residues. The chain's CDR3 is CASSLVDGGQYF. In DNA form, the CDR3 reads TGTGCCAGCAGCTTAGTGGACGGTGGGCAGTACTTC. The entire variable domain, with the rest obtained from reference TRBV11-1 and TRBJ2-7, is as follows: EAEVAQSPRYKITEKSQAVAFWCDPISGHATLYWYRQILGQGPELLVQFQDESVVDDSQLPKDRFSAERLKGVDSTLKIQPAELGDSAMYLCASSLVDGGQYFGPGTRLTVT.

The chain uses TRBV7-2 and TRBJ1-2; D perhaps matches TRBD1 (5 bases). CDR1 SGHTA and CDR2 FQGNSA come from the germline V gene. The CDR3 runs 12 residues. The V end was cut by 0 bases, the J end by 10 bases, with 9 bases between. The CDR3 protein is CASSLASGSYTF. The CDR3 DNA reads TGTGCCAGCAGCTTAGCGTCAGGGTCCTACACCTTC.

The CDR3 loop is CASSLGAAPREQYF. DNA for the CDR3: TGTGCCAGCAGCTTAGGCGCAGCCCCCCGGGAGCAGTACTTC. This chain joins TRBV7-2 and TRBJ2-7; D gene ambiguous. V was cut by 1 base and J by 7 bases, with 14 bases left in between. This CDR3 has 14 amino acids. CDR1 SGHTA and CDR2 FQGNSA come from the germline V gene. The variable domain in full, with the rest retrieved from reference TRBV7-2 and TRBJ2-7, is GAGVSQSPSNKVTEKGKDVELRCDPISGHTALYWYRQSLGQGLEFLIYFQGNSAPDKSGLPSDRFSAERTGGSVSTLTIQRTQQEDSAVYLCASSLGAAPREQYFGPGTRLTVT.

The chain employs TRBV5-1 and TRBJ2-1, with 9 bases that match TRBD2. V was pared by 4 bases and J by 5 bases, with 7 bases of the junction left unmatched. Germline CDR1 and CDR2: SGHRS and YFSETQ. The CDR3 is made up of 15 amino acids. The CDR3 protein is CASSQGLAGHNEQFF. The DNA of the CDR3 is TGCGCCAGCAGCCAGGGCCTAGCGGGGCACAATGAGCAGTTCTTC.